This TCR beta chain was sequenced in a study of cytomegalovirus exposure and HLA in healthy donors. The PCR contained 60 Vbeta and 13 Jbeta primers. Some clones are missing from TCRdb's copy, which holds only in-frame ones; the method was immunoSEQ multiplex PCR. The profile shows 110,000 to 150,000 clones, roughly 80% of them singletons. Germline V gives CDR1 SGHTA, CDR2 FQGNSA. V dropped 5 bases and J dropped 5; count of bases not matched to a gene: 16. The length of the CDR3 is 17 residues. This clone showed up just once. The TCR sequence derives from a woman aged 40 to 50 in good health and CMV-seropositive. Sequenced input: PBMCs. The chain combines TRBV7-2 with TRBJ2-5; 8 nucleotides line up with TRBD1. CDR3 sequence reads: CASSPLGTYRGEETQYF. The CDR3 bases are TGTGCCAGCAGCCCCCTCGGGACGTACAGGGGGGAGGAGACCCAGTACTTC.